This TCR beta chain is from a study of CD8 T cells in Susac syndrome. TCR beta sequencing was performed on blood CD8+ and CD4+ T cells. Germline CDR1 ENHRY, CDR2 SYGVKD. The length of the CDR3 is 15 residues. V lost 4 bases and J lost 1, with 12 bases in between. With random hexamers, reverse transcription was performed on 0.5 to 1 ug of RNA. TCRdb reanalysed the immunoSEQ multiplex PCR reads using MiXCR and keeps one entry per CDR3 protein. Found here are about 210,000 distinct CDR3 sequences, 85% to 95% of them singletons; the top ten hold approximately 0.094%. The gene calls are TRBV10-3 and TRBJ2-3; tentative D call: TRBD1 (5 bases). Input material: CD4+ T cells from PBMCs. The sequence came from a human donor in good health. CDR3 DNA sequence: TGTGCCATCAGTGGTGCGGACACCGGCACAGATACGCAGTATTTT. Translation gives CAISGADTGTDTQYF.